This T cell receptor beta chain was observed in a study of blood T cell repertoires in COVID-19. About the study: The samples span acute and convalescent COVID-19 from the United States, Italy and Spain. T cells, B-cell-depleted T cells, or PBMCs provided the cDNA or gDNA that served as material.

Participants spanned ages roughly 18 to 95 years and resided in some 22 US areas. Participants' reported clinical history set cohort assignment. This CDR3 has 15 amino acids. The germline V gene encodes CDR1 KGHSH and CDR2 LQKENI. V trimming: 2 bases; J trimming: 5 bases; junction bases outside the gene matches: 4. TCRdb keeps only in-frame clones here, not all; method: immunoSEQ multiplex PCR. This table has 130,000 to 150,000 clones, roughly 84% appearing once. The genes are TRBV18 and TRBJ2-3, with 10 bases aligning to TRBD2. This clonotype was sampled from a woman aged 45 to 65 who had been exposed to COVID-19. Sequencing input: PBMCs or T cells enriched from blood (not recorded which). The CDR3 sequence: CASSPNSGRQDTQYF. Here the CDR3 DNA reads TGTGCCAGCTCACCAAATAGCGGGAGGCAAGATACGCAGTATTTT.